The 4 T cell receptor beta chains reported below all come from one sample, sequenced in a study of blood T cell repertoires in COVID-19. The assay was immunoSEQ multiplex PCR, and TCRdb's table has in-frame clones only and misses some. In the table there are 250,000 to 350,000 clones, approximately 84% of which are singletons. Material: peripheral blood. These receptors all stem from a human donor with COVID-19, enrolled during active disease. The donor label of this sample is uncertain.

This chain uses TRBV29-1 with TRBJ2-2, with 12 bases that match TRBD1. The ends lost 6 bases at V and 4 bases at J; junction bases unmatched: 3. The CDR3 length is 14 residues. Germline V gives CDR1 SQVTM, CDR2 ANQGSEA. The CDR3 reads CSVLGQGATGELFF. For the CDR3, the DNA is TGCAGCGTATTGGGACAGGGGGCCACCGGGGAGCTGTTTTTT.

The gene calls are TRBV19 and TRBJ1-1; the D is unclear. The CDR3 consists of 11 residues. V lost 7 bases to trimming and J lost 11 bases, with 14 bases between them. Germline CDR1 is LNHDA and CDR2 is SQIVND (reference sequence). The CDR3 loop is CASISAGEAFF. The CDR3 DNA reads TGTGCCAGTATCTCGGCAGGCGAGGCTTTCTTT.

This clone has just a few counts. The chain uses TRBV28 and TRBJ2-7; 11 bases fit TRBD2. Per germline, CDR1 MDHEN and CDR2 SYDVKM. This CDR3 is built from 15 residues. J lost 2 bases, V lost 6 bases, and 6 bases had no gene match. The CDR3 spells CASRPGLAVTYEQYF. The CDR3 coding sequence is TGTGCCAGCAGGCCGGGACTAGCGGTTACCTACGAGCAGTACTTC.

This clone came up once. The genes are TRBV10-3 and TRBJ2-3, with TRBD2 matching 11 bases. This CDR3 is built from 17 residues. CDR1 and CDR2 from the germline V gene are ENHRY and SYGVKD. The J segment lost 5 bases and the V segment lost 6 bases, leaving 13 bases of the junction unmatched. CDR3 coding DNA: TGTGCCATCAGGGGCGGAATTAGCGGGAGGGCCATAGATACGCAGTATTTT. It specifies CAIRGGISGRAIDTQYF.